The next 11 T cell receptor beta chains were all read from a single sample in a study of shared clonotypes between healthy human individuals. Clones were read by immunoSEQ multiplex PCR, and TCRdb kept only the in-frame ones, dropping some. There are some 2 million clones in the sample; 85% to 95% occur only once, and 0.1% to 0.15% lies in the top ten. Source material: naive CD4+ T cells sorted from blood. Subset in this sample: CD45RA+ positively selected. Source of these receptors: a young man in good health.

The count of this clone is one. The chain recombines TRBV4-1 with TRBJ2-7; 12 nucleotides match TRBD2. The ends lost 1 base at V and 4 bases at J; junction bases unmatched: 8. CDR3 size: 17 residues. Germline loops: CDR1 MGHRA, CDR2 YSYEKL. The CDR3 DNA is TGCGCCAGCAGCCAAGTCCTGACTAGCGGGAGTGCATACGAGCAGTACTTC. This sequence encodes CASSQVLTSGSAYEQYF.

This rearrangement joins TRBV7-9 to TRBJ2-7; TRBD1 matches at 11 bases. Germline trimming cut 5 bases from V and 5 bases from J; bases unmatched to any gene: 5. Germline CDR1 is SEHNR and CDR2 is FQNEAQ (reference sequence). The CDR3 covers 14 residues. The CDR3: CASSRDRGLNEQYF. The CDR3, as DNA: TGTGCCAGCAGCCGGGACAGGGGGTTGAACGAGCAGTACTTC.

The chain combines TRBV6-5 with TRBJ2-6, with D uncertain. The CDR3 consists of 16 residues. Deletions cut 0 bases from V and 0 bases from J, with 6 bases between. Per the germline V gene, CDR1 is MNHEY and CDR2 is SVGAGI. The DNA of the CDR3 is TGTGCCAGCAGTTACTCCTCCCTCTCTGGGGCCAACGTCCTGACTTTC. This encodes CASSYSSLSGANVLTF.

CDR3 in DNA: TGCGCCAGCACTGGTGGGGGGCAAGAGACCCAGTACTTC. Protein sequence: CASTGGGQETQYF. The chain has TRBV5-1 and TRBJ2-5; D may be TRBD2 (6 bases). V was shortened by 6 bases and J by 2 bases, with 11 bases between the two germline ends. This CDR3 spans 13 amino acids. Germline V gives CDR1 SGHRS, CDR2 YFSETQ. The full variable domain, in which reference TRBV5-1 and TRBJ2-5 provide the parts outside the CDR3, is KAGVTQTPRYLIKTRGQQVTLSCSPISGHRSVSWYQQTPGQGLQFLFEYFSETQRNKGNFPGRFSGRQFSNSRSEMNVSTLELGDSALYLCASTGGGQETQYFGPGTRLLVL.

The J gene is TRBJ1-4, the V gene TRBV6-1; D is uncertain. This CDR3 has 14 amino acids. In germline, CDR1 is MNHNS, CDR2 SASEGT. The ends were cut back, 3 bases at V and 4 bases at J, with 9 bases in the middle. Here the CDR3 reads CASSDMAVNEKLFF. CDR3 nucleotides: TGTGCCAGCAGTGATATGGCAGTTAATGAAAAACTGTTTTTT.

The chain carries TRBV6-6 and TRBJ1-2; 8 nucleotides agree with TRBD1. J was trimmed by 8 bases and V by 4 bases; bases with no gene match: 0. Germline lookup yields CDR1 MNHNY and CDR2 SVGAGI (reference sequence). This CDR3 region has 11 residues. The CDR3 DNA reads TGTGCCAGCAGTTGGACAGGGGGCTACACCTTC. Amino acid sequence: CASSWTGGYTF.

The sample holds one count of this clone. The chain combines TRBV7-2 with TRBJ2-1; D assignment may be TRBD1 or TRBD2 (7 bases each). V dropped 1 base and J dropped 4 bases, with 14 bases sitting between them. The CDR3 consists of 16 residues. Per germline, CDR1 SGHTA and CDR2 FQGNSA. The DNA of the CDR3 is TGTGCCAGCAGCTTAGAGGGGGCGGGAGTTTACAATGAGCAGTTCTTC. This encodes CASSLEGAGVYNEQFF.

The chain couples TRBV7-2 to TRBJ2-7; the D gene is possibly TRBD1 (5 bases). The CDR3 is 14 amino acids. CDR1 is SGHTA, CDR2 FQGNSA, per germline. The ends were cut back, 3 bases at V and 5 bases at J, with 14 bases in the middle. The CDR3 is CASSLSQGIHEQYF. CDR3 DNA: TGTGCCAGCAGCTTGTCTCAGGGAATCCACGAGCAGTACTTC.

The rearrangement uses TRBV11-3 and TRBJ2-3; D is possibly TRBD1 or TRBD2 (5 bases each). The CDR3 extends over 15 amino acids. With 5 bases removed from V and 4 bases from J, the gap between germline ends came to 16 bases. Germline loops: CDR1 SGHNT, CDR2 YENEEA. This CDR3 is CASSPGERGPDTQYF. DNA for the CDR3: TGTGCCAGCAGCCCCGGGGAGAGGGGCCCAGATACGCAGTATTTT. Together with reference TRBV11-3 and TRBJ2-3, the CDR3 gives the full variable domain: EAGVVQSPRYKIIEKKQPVAFWCNPISGHNTLYWYLQNLGQGPELLIRYENEEAVDDSQLPKDRFSAERLKGVDSTLKIQPAELGDSAVYLCASSPGERGPDTQYFGPGTRLTVL.

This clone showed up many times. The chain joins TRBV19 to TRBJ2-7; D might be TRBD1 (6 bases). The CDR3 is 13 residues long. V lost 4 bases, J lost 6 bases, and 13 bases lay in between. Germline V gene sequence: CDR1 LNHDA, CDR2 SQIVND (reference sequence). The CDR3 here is CASSTQQGREQYF. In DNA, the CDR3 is TGTGCCAGTAGTACACAACAGGGTCGCGAGCAGTACTTC.

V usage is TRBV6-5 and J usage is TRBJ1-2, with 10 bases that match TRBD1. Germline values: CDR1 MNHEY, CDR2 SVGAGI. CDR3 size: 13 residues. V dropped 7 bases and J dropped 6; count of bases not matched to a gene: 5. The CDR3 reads CASTRQGADGYTF. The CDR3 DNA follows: TGTGCCAGCACTAGACAGGGGGCTGATGGCTACACCTTC.